Listed below are T cell receptor beta chains from one sample, sequenced in a study of cytomegalovirus exposure and HLA in healthy donors. The table came from immunoSEQ multiplex PCR; TCRdb's copy has only in-frame clones and leaves some out. The sample carries some 170,000 clones, around four fifths recorded once. The sequenced sample consisted of PBMCs. The receptors were sampled from a woman aged 50 to 65 in good health and CMV-seronegative. CDR3s include the opening cysteine and the closing phenylalanine or tryptophan. Each record gives: clone size, J gene, D gene, V gene, CDR3 protein, CDR3 DNA. A D gene is named only where the DNA matches it firmly. Some rows have no size entry. The others give once, few or many, or a class for an expanded clone.

. | TRBJ1-5 | . | TRBV5-1 | CASREGTGLLDPQHF | TGCGCCAGCAGGGAGGGGACGGGACTATTGGACCCCCAGCATTTT
few | TRBJ1-5 | . | TRBV5-5 | CASSLQGQEPQHF | TGTGCCAGCAGCCTACAGGGTCAGGAGCCCCAGCATTTT
. | TRBJ2-1 | TRBD2 | TRBV28 | CASSLGRASGVIEQFF | TGTGCCAGCAGTTTGGGTCGGGCTAGCGGGGTCATAGAGCAGTTCTTC
. | TRBJ2-3 | . | TRBV7-3 | CASSPRGAPYTQYF | TGTGCCAGCAGCCCCCGGGGAGCGCCCTATACGCAGTATTTT
. | TRBJ2-4 | . | TRBV6-7 | CASSYYPLTGLLAVQYF | TGTGCCAGCAGTTACTATCCCCTGACAGGCCTTCTTGCGGTTCAGTACTTC
. | TRBJ1-5 | . | TRBV4-3 | CASSFVQGNQPQHF | TGCGCCAGCAGCTTCGTCCAGGGTAATCAGCCCCAGCATTTT
. | TRBJ2-1 | . | TRBV28 | CASSLGRGDHEQFF | TGTGCCAGCAGTTTAGGCAGGGGGGACCATGAGCAGTTCTTC
. | TRBJ1-1 | . | TRBV9 | CASSVGRGSGTEAFF | TGTGCCAGCAGCGTAGGAAGGGGTTCGGGCACTGAAGCTTTCTTT
. | TRBJ2-3 | TRBD2 | TRBV11-2 | CASSISRGGASTDTQYF | TGTGCCAGCAGCATTAGCCGGGGGGGGGCTAGCACAGATACGCAGTATTTT
. | TRBJ1-3 | . | TRBV5-1 | CASSPGGSGNTIYF | TGCGCCAGCAGCCCCGGGGGGTCAGGAAACACCATATATTTT
. | TRBJ2-7 | . | TRBV9 | CASSVAPGVYEQYF | TGTGCCAGCAGCGTAGCTCCGGGGGTCTACGAGCAGTACTTC
. | TRBJ1-3 | . | TRBV6-6 | CASSPGTLNSGNTIYF | TGTGCCAGCAGTCCCGGGACACTGAACTCTGGAAACACCATATATTTT
. | TRBJ2-1 | . | TRBV19 | CASTISGRGDLSYNEQFF | TGTGCCAGTACCATATCCGGTCGGGGAGATCTCTCCTACAATGAGCAGTTCTTC
. | TRBJ1-4 | . | TRBV15 | CATRRGLDEKLFF | TGTGCCACCAGAAGGGGCCTGGATGAAAAACTGTTTTTT
. | TRBJ2-7 | TRBD2 | TRBV19 | CASALAGGYEQYF | TGTGCCAGTGCGCTAGCGGGGGGCTACGAGCAGTACTTC
. | TRBJ1-3 | . | TRBV18 | CASSLLQTSGNTIYF | TGTGCCAGCTCACTACTCCAAACCTCTGGAAACACCATATATTTT
. | TRBJ1-2 | TRBD1 | TRBV4-2 | CASSQGKQGGGYTF | TGTGCCAGCAGCCAAGGAAAACAGGGGGGTGGCTACACCTTC
. | TRBJ2-7 | . | TRBV6-7 | CASSKGEGEYF | TGTGCCAGCAGCAAAGGGGAGGGGGAGTACTTC
. | TRBJ2-3 | . | TRBV11-3 | CASSLDQGTDTQYF | TGTGCCAGCAGCTTAGATCAGGGAACAGATACGCAGTATTTT
. | TRBJ2-1 | TRBD2 | TRBV10-3 | CAISEGSGGHYNEQFF | TGTGCCATCAGTGAAGGTAGCGGGGGGCACTACAATGAGCAGTTCTTC
once | TRBJ2-7 | TRBD1 | TRBV6-5 | CASRLTGSLYEQYF | TGTGCCAGCAGGCTGACAGGGTCTCTTTACGAGCAGTACTTC
. | TRBJ1-5 | . | TRBV9 | CASSVGAGRNQPQHF | TGTGCCAGCAGCGTAGGAGCGGGGCGGAATCAGCCCCAGCATTTT
. | TRBJ1-5 | . | TRBV28 | CASSSPGREDGNQPQHF | TGTGCCAGCAGTTCCCCGGGGAGGGAGGACGGCAATCAGCCCCAGCATTTT
. | TRBJ1-6 | . | TRBV6-1 | CASSLGTPPPLHF | TGTGCCAGCAGTCTCGGGACACCTCCACCCCTCCACTTT
. | TRBJ1-4 | . | TRBV18 | CASSPPSQGNEKLFF | TGTGCCAGCTCACCACCATCACAGGGAAATGAAAAACTGTTTTTT
. | TRBJ2-5 | TRBD1 | TRBV5-1 | CASSLNRGGEETQYF | TGCGCCAGCAGCTTGAACAGGGGCGGAGAAGAGACCCAGTACTTC
. | TRBJ1-2 | . | TRBV27 | CASSFRGFGGYTF | TGTGCCAGCAGTTTTCGCGGCTTTGGTGGCTACACCTTC
. | TRBJ1-5 | TRBD1 | TRBV6-5 | CASSRRQGDNQPQHF | TGTGCCAGCAGCCGCAGACAGGGCGACAATCAGCCCCAGCATTTT
. | TRBJ2-1 | . | TRBV10-3 | CAISETLEIEQFF | TGTGCCATCAGTGAGACACTAGAGATTGAGCAGTTCTTC
few | TRBJ1-1 | TRBD1 | TRBV10-3 | CAISSGPQGDTEAFF | TGTGCCATCTCATCAGGGCCACAGGGGGACACTGAAGCTTTCTTT
. | TRBJ2-1 | . | TRBV6-6 | CAGSRTDSDEQFF | TGTGCCGGCTCCCGGACAGACAGCGATGAGCAGTTCTTC
. | TRBJ2-1 | TRBD2 | TRBV27 | CASSASGGAANEQFF | TGTGCCAGCAGTGCTAGCGGGGGGGCTGCCAATGAGCAGTTCTTC
few | TRBJ2-5 | TRBD1 | TRBV4-1 | CASSSRTGLPQETQYF | TGCGCCAGCAGCTCTCGGACAGGGCTACCTCAAGAGACCCAGTACTTC
. | TRBJ2-1 | TRBD2 | TRBV7-6 | CASSLLAGDSGNEQFF | TGTGCCAGCAGCCTACTAGCGGGAGATAGTGGCAATGAGCAGTTCTTC
once | TRBJ2-1 | . | TRBV2 | CASLPRPSYNEQFF | TGTGCCAGCCTACCGCGGCCCTCCTACAATGAGCAGTTCTTC
. | TRBJ2-1 | TRBD2 | TRBV7-8 | CASSLVPRGGDNEQFF | TGTGCCAGCAGCTTAGTTCCCCGGGGGGGGGACAATGAGCAGTTCTTC
. | TRBJ2-7 | TRBD2 | TRBV2 | CASYPSGSAYEQYF | TGTGCCAGCTATCCGAGCGGGAGTGCCTACGAGCAGTACTTC
. | TRBJ1-2 | TRBD1 | TRBV28 | CASSSPQHGQGIDGYTF | TGTGCCAGCAGTTCGCCCCAGCATGGACAGGGTATCGATGGCTACACCTTC
once | TRBJ1-2 | TRBD1 | TRBV18 | CASSPKQGELGGYTF | TGTGCCAGCTCACCCAAACAGGGGGAGTTAGGTGGCTACACCTTC
. | TRBJ2-7 | . | TRBV11-2 | CASSILTGFPYEQYF | TGTGCCAGCAGCATACTTACAGGGTTCCCCTACGAGCAGTACTTC
. | TRBJ2-1 | . | TRBV28 | CASSPIGTGQGSYEQFF | TGTGCCAGCAGCCCTATAGGAACCGGGCAGGGATCCTATGAGCAGTTCTTC